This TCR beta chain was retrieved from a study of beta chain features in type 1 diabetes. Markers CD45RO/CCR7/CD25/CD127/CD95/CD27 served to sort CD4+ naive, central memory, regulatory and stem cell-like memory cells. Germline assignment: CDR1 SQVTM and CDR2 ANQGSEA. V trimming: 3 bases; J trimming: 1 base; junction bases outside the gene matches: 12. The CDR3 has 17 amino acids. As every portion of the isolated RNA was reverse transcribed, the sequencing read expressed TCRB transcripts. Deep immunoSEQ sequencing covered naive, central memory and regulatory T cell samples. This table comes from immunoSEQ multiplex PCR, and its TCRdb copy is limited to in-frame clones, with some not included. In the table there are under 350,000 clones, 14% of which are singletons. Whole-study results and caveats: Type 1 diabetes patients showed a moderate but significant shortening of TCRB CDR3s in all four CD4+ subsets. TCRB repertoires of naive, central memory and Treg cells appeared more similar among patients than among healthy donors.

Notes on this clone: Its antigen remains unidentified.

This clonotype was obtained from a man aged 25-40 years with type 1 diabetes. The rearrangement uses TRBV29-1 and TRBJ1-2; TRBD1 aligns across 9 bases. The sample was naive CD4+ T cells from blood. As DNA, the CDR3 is TGCAGCGTTGACGCCGGGACAGGGCGTCTCTATAACTATGGCTACACCTTC. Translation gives CSVDAGTGRLYNYGYTF.